Below are 20 T cell receptor beta chains sequenced from a single sample in a study of graft-versus-host responses after intestinal transplantation. Data came from immunoSEQ multiplex PCR; TCRdb stores just in-frame clones and leaves some out. Of tens of thousands of clones in the sample, about 93% are singletons; the top ten hold under 3%. Sequenced material: PBMCs, taken 118 to 130 days after intestinal transplantation. The receptors shown here come from a human patient who received an intestinal transplant, so some T cells may come from the graft donor.

This clone is a singleton in its sample. The J gene is TRBJ2-7, the V gene TRBV7-9; TRBD2 might be the D (7 bases). The germline V gene encodes CDR1 SEHNR and CDR2 FQNEAQ (reference sequence). V lost 4 bases, J lost 2 bases, and 12 bases lay in between. The length of the CDR3 is 14 residues. The CDR3 DNA follows: TGTGCCAGCAGCTGGGAGGGGGGTCCCTACGAGCAGTACTTC. Residues: CASSWEGGPYEQYF.

This clone showed up just once. CDR3 coding DNA: TGTGCCAGCAGTGAGAGAGTGGGGGGCGGGGACACTGAAGCTTTCTTT. It encodes CASSERVGGGDTEAFF. This chain connects TRBV2 to TRBJ1-1; TRBD1 is a possible D gene (6 bases). V gave up 3 bases and J gave up 3 bases, with 17 bases separating them. This CDR3 region has 16 residues. The germline CDR1 and CDR2 sequences are SNHLY and FYNNEI.

This CDR3 reads CASSSAEGGTDTQYF. The DNA for the CDR3 is TGTGCCAGCAGCTCGGCCGAGGGGGGCACAGATACGCAGTATTTT. The genes are TRBV7-3 and TRBJ2-3, with D possibly being TRBD1 (6 bases). This CDR3 comprises 15 residues. Trimming removed 4 bases from V and 1 base from J, with 12 bases in between. CDR1 and CDR2 (germline): SGHTA, FQGTGA.

The chain uses TRBV28 and TRBJ2-7; D is unresolved. Germline V gene data show CDR1 as MDHEN and CDR2 as SYDVKM. The CDR3 is 15 residues long. V lost 3 bases to trimming and J lost 6 bases, with 18 bases between them. CDR3 DNA sequence: TGTGCCAGCAGTTTTCTCTTGCGGAGTTGGGGCGAGCAGTACTTC. Protein: CASSFLLRSWGEQYF.

The J gene is TRBJ1-3, the V gene TRBV6-1; D is unresolved. The CDR3 consists of 14 residues. In germline, CDR1 is MNHNS, CDR2 SASEGT. The V end lost 2 bases, the J end lost 4 bases, and 9 bases lay between the germline ends. The CDR3 region is CASSELGSGNTIYF. CDR3 nucleotides: TGTGCCAGCAGTGAACTCGGTTCAGGAAACACCATATATTTT.

The chain joins TRBV10-3 to TRBJ1-1; D is ambiguous. Germline values: CDR1 ENHRY, CDR2 SYGVKD. The CDR3 is 12 residues long. V was shortened by 0 bases and J by 1 base, with 0 bases between the two germline ends. CDR3 coding DNA: TGTGCCATCAGTGAGTCGAACACTGAAGCTTTCTTT. It encodes CAISESNTEAFF.

DNA for the CDR3: TGTGCCAGCAGTTTGGACAAATACACTGAAGCTTTCTTT. This gives the protein CASSLDKYTEAFF. The genes are TRBV28 and TRBJ1-1; D might be TRBD1 (5 bases). Looked up from germline, CDR1 is MDHEN and CDR2 is SYDVKM. Trimming removed 3 bases from V and 3 bases from J, with 8 bases in between. The CDR3 runs 13 residues.

The gene calls are TRBV6-6 and TRBJ2-3, with 7 bases identical to TRBD2. The germline CDR1 and CDR2 sequences are MNHNY and SVGAGI (reference sequence). CDR3 length equals 15 residues. V was pared by 7 bases and J by 2 bases, with 9 bases of the junction left unmatched. For the CDR3, the DNA is TGTGCCAGCATTTATTCAGCGGGATACACAGATACGCAGTATTTT. This codes for CASIYSAGYTDTQYF.

On this clone itself: The same CDR3 also results from other DNA sequences found in this sample. This chain joins TRBV27 and TRBJ1-5; D unresolved. This CDR3 comprises 13 residues. The germline V gene has CDR1 MNHEY and CDR2 SMNVEV (reference sequence). Trimming took 3 bases from V and 4 from J, leaving 7 bases between them. Here the CDR3 reads CASSFDKNQPQHF. The DNA of the CDR3 is TGTGCCAGCAGTTTCGATAAAAATCAGCCCCAGCATTTT.

This clone was counted a single time. The chain employs TRBV18 and TRBJ1-5, with 8 positions matching TRBD1. The CDR3 has 14 residues. Germline CDR1 is KGHSH and CDR2 is LQKENI. With V trimmed by 5 bases and J by 6 bases, 6 bases remained unmatched. The CDR3 DNA is TGTGCCAGCTCAACCGGACAGGGCGTTCAGCCCCAGCATTTT. Its translation is CASSTGQGVQPQHF.

This chain uses TRBV28 with TRBJ2-6; a weak D match, TRBD1 (5 bases). Germline V gene sequence: CDR1 MDHEN, CDR2 SYDVKM. The CDR3 covers 16 residues. The V gene lost 5 bases and the J gene lost 0 bases, with 11 bases spanning the gap. Written as DNA, the CDR3 is TGTGCCAGCAGTCCTAGACAGATCTCTGGGGCCAACGTCCTGACTTTC. Translating it yields CASSPRQISGANVLTF.

This chain connects TRBV12-5 to TRBJ2-1; the D is unclear. Germline CDR1 LGHNT, CDR2 FRNRAP. V dropped 6 bases and J dropped 4 bases, with 10 bases sitting between them. The CDR3 has 13 amino acids. The CDR3 DNA reads TGTGCTAGTGGACCTGACTCGTACAATGAGCAGTTCTTC. It is translated as CASGPDSYNEQFF.

This sequence joins TRBV27 and TRBJ1-4; tentatively, D is TRBD1 (5 bases). The germline V gene encodes CDR1 MNHEY and CDR2 SMNVEV (reference sequence). There are 13 residues in the CDR3. The V end was cut by 2 bases, the J end by 7 bases, with 8 bases between. CDR3 sequence (DNA): TGTGCCAGCAGTTTAACCGGGGGTGAAAAACTGTTTTTT. It codes for CASSLTGGEKLFF.

This chain uses TRBV19 with TRBJ2-7; no reliable D call. The germline V gene encodes CDR1 LNHDA and CDR2 SQIVND (reference sequence). V was cut by 3 bases and J by 5 bases, with 11 bases left in between. CDR3 length: 13 amino acids. The CDR3 DNA reads TGTGCCAGTAGTATCCGAGGCCTCAACGAGCAGTACTTC. This encodes CASSIRGLNEQYF.

The chain is built from TRBV11-3 and TRBJ2-1; 9 bases are a match to TRBD1. V shed 5 bases, J shed 2 bases, and the junction held 4 bases outside the gene matches. CDR1 SGHNT and CDR2 YENEEA come from the germline V gene. This CDR3 is 15 amino acids long. CDR3 DNA sequence: TGTGCCAGCAGCCTAGGGGACAGGGCCTACAATGAGCAGTTCTTC. Its translation: CASSLGDRAYNEQFF.

The gene calls are TRBV2 and TRBJ1-2; weak D call: TRBD1 (5 bases). Trimming left V 2 bases short and J 5 bases short, with 15 bases between. CDR1 is SNHLY and CDR2 is FYNNEI in the germline V gene. The CDR3 is 15 amino acids. This CDR3 is CASSEYIRDLYGYTF. CDR3 nucleotides: TGTGCCAGCAGTGAATACATCCGGGACCTTTATGGCTACACCTTC.

The chain couples TRBV7-8 to TRBJ2-5, with a possible D match to TRBD1 (6 bases). The CDR3 sequence is 13 residues long. Trimming left V 5 bases short and J 1 base short, with 8 bases between. In germline, CDR1 is SGHVS, CDR2 FQNEAQ. CDR3 sequence (DNA): TGTGCCAGCAGCGGGACAATCCAAGAGACCCAGTACTTC. Encoded protein: CASSGTIQETQYF.

This chain joins TRBV5-1 and TRBJ2-7; TRBD2 matches 7 bases. CDR3 length equals 12 residues. V lost 4 bases to trimming and J lost 4 bases; unmatched junction nucleotides: 2. Germline V CDR1 and CDR2: SGHRS, YFSETQ. This CDR3 is CASSPGGYEQYF. The CDR3 region has the DNA TGCGCCAGCAGCCCCGGGGGGTACGAGCAGTACTTC.

The chain is built from TRBV10-1 and TRBJ1-6; D not resolved. In germline, CDR1 is WNHNN, CDR2 SYGVQD (reference sequence). This CDR3 region has 16 residues. V lost 8 bases, J lost 6 bases, and 20 bases lay in between. CDR3 protein: CASGWWTVDFNSPLHF. In nucleotides, the CDR3 is TGCGCCAGCGGGTGGTGGACCGTCGATTTTAATTCACCCCTCCACTTT.

This clone came up once. V is TRBV5-1 and J is TRBJ2-2; 10 bases map to TRBD1. The J segment lost 4 bases and the V segment lost 0 bases, leaving 6 bases of the junction unmatched. The CDR3 is made up of 17 amino acids. Germline CDR1 is SGHRS and CDR2 is YFSETQ. The CDR3 nucleotides read TGCGCCAGCAGCTTGGCCCGGGGGACAGGGGTCACCGGGGAGCTGTTTTTT. Its protein is CASSLARGTGVTGELFF.